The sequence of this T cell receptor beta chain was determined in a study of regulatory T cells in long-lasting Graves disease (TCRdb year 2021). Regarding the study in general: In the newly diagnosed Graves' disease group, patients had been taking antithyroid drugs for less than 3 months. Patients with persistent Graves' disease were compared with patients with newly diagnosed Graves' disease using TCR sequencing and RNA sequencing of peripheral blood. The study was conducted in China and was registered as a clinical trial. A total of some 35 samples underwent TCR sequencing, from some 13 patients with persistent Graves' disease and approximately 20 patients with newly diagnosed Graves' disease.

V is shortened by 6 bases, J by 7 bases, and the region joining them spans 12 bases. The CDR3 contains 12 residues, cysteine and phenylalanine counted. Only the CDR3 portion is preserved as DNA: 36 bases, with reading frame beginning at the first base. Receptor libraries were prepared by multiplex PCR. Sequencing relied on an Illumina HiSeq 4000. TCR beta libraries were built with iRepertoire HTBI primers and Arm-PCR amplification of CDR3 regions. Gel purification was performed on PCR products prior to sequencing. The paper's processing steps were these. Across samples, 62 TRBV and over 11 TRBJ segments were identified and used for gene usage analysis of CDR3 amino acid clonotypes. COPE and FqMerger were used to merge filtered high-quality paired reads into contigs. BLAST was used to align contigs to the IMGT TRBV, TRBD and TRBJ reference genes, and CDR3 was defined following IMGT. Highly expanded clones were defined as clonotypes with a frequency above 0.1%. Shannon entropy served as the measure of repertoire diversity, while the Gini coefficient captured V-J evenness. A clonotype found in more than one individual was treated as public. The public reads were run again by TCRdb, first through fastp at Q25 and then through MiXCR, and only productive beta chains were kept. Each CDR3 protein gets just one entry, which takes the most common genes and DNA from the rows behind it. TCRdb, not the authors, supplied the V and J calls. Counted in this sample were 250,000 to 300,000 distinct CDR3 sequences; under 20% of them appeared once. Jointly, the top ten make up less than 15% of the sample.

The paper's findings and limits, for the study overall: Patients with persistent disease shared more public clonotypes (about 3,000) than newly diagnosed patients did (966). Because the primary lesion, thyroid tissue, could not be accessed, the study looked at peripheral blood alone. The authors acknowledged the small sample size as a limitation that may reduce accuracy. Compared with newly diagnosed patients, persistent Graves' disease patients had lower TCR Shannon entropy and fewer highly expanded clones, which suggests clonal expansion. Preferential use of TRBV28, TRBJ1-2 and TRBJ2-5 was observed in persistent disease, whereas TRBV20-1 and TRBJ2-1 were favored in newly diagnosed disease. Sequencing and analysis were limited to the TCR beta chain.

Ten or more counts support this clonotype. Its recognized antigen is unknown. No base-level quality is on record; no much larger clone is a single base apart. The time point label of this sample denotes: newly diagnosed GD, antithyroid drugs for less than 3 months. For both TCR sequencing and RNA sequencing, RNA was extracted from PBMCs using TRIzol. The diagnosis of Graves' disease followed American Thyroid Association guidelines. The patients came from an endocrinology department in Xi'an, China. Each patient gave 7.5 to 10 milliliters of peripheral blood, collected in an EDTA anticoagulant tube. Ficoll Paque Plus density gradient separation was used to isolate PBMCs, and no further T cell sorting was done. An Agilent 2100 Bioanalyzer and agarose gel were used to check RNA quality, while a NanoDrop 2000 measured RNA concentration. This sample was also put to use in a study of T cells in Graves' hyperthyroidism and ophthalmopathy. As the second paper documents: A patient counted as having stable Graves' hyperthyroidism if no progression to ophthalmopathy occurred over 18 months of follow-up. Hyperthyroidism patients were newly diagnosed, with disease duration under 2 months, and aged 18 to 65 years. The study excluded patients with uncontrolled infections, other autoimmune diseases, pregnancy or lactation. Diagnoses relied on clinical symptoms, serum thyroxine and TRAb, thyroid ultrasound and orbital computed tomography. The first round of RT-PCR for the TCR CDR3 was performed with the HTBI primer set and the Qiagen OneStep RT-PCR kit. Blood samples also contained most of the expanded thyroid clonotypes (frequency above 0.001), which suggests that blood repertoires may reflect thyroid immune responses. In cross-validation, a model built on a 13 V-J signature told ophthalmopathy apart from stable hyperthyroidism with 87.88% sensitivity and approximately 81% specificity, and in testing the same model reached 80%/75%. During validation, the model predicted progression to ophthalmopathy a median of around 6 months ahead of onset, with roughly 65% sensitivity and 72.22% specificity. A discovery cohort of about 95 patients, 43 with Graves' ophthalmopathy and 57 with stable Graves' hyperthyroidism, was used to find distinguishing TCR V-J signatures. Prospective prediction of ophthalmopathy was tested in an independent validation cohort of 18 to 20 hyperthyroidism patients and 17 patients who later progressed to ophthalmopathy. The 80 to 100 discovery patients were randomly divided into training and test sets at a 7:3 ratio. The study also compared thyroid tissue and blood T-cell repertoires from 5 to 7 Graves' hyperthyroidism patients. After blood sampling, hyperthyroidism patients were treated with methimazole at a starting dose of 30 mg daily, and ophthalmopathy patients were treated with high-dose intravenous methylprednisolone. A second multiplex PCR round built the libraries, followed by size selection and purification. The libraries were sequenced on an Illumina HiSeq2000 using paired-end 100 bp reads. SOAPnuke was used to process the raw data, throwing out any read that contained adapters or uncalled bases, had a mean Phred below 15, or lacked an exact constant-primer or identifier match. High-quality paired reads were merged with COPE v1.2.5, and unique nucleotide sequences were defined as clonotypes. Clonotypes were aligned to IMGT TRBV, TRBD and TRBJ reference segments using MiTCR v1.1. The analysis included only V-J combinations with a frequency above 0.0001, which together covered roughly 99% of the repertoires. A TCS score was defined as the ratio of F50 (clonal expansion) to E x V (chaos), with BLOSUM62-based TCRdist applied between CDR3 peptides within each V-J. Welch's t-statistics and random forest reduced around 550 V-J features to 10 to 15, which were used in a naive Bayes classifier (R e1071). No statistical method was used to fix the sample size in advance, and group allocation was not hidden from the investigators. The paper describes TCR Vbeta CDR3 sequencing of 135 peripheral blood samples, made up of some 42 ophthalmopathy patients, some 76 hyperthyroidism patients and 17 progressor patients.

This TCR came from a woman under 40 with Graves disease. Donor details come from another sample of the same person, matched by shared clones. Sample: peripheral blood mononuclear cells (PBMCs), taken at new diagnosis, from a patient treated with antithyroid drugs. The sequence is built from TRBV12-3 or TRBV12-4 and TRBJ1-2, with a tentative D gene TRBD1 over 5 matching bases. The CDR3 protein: CASSPGRIGYTF. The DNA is TGTGCCAGCAGCCCAGGGCGGATTGGCTACACCTTC.